Sequencing of this T cell receptor (beta chain) was carried out in a study of blood T cell repertoires in COVID-19. Study-level information: There were acute and convalescent COVID-19 samples, and they came from the United States, Italy and Spain. T cells, B-cell-depleted T cells, or PBMCs supplied cDNA or gDNA.

Germline assignment: CDR1 LGHDT and CDR2 YNNKEL (reference sequence). V lost 3 bases to trimming and J lost 7 bases; unmatched junction nucleotides: 14. This CDR3 has 17 amino acids. In the source study's methods: Nucleated cell counts were estimated from reference gene primer amplification. Some clones are missing from TCRdb's copy, which holds only in-frame ones; the method was immunoSEQ multiplex PCR. V and J calls and clone size are copied from that table; D and trimming were computed from the DNA. The table includes 150,000 to 200,000 clones, about four fifths detected once. The chain couples TRBV3-1 (or the pseudogene TRBV3-2) to TRBJ2-7, with TRBD1 matching 11 bases. Sequencing was done on a sample of peripheral blood. This clonotype was obtained from a woman older than 75 with acute or convalescent COVID-19. CDR3 region: CASSHISRGQGDLEQYF. CDR3 in DNA: TGTGCCAGCAGCCACATTTCGAGGGGACAGGGGGATTTAGAGCAGTACTTC.